The TCR beta chain under discussion was sequenced for a study of long-term antiretroviral therapy in people with HIV. Study outcomes and limitations: Repertoires in HIV (unlike those of controls) had narrower CDR3 length ranges. Subsequent to ART, diversity was augmented yet persisted below that of transplant donor controls.

Samples held about 0.95-11 million cryopreserved PBMC before DNA extraction. Runs used v3.0 of the immunoSEQ assay and were done at survey level. TCRdb keeps only in-frame clones here, not all; method: immunoSEQ multiplex PCR. The top ten clones hold around 10% of a sample with 20,000 to 25,000 clones, about 80% of them seen once. Comment on this clone: The antigen remains undetermined.

V lost 1 base and J 0 bases, leaving 1 base between the germline ends. The CDR3 consists of 13 residues. From germline, CDR1 is SGHVS and CDR2 FNYEAQ. The TCR was taken from a woman aged 40-49 years with HIV. V is TRBV7-6 and J is TRBJ1-5, with D hard to call. Sequencing used unsorted PBMCs, obtained 1.1 years before starting antiretroviral therapy. Here the CDR3 DNA reads TGTGCCAGCAGCTTAGTTAGCAATCAGCCCCAGCATTTT. It specifies CASSLVSNQPQHF.